This paragraph covers one T cell receptor beta chain sequence. This clonotype showed up just a few times. Its antigen is not yet known. The record has no base qualities; no much larger clone is one base away. Germline trimming: 4 bases from V, 4 bases from J; junction bases outside gene matches: 10. The CDR3 contains 16 residues, cysteine and phenylalanine counted. Only the CDR3 portion is preserved as DNA: 48 bases, with reading frame beginning at the first base. CDR1 and CDR2 (DFQATT, SNEGSKA) derive from the germline V gene (reference sequence). The method was RT-PCR. This sample was sequenced with a NextSeq 550. TCRdb trimmed public reads at Q25 via fastp, called clones via MiXCR and kept in-frame beta chains. Every distinct CDR3 protein forms one entry, paired with its most common genes and DNA. The sample includes about 410,000 distinct CDR3 sequences, with under 20% observed a single time. The leading ten clones occupy over 6% of the sample.

This sample is drawn from a study of patients and donors after allogeneic stem cell transplantation (dated by TCRdb to about 2020). The sequencing input was blood, either unsorted or a sorted T cell fraction (not recorded which). The TCR sequence derives from a human donor who was either an allogeneic HSCT recipient or a stem cell or donor lymphocyte infusion donor (not recorded which). It is not recorded whose cells these are; they may come from a transplant donor. Recombination joined TRBV20-1 with TRBJ2-5, with 12 bases matching TRBD1. The CDR3 is CSAMARDRGRRETQYF. The DNA sequence is as follows: TGCAGTGCTATGGCCCGGGACAGGGGGCGAAGAGAGACCCAGTACTTC.